This T cell receptor (beta chain) was recovered during a study of T-cell reconstitution after alpha-beta-depleted transplantation in children. General study results and limits: Several hundred expanded graft clones reportedly supplied alpha-beta T cells about two months after transplant. Where some patients showed high TCRbeta diversity at day 60, it came from recipient T cells and thymic progenitors that had survived. Newly made T cells mostly supplied T-cell counts and diversity one year after transplant.

Library preparation (for TCRbeta) was performed with unique molecular identifiers. TCRdb recomputed calls from the PCR reads with MiXCR, one row per CDR3 protein. The data show approximately 230,000 distinct CDR3 sequences, with under 30% seen just once and around 4.8% held by the top ten. Trimming removed 3 bases at V and 3 bases at J, with 20 bases between. This CDR3 is 17 amino acids long. Germline V lookup: CDR1 LGHNA, CDR2 YNFKEQ. Comments on this clonotype: Its specificity is unknown.

This clonotype originated in a female patient younger than 10 who had a stem cell transplant for congenital amegakaryocytic thrombocytopenia, so the T cells may come from the graft donor. V and J are TRBV4-2 and TRBJ1-1; D gene unclear. The sequencing used PBMCs, mostly from graft donor cells, collected 360 days after TCRalphabeta/CD19-depleted stem cell transplant. CDR3 region: CASSHKLTTVRDTEAFF. As DNA, the CDR3 is TGTGCCAGCAGCCACAAGCTGACTACAGTAAGGGACACTGAAGCTTTCTTT.